These 30 T cell receptor beta chains originate from one sample sequenced in a study of blood T cell repertoires in COVID-19. The assay was immunoSEQ multiplex PCR, and TCRdb's table has in-frame clones only and misses some. The data contain about 220,000 clones, about four fifths of them singletons. The specimen sequenced was PBMCs or T cells enriched from blood (not recorded which). The receptors originated from a woman aged 55-70 years who had recovered from COVID-19.

This rearrangement joins TRBV6-2 or TRBV6-3 to TRBJ2-1, with 11 nucleotides matching TRBD2. Germline V gene sequence: CDR1 MNHEY, CDR2 SVGEGT. The length of the CDR3 is 15 residues. The trim removed 6 bases at V and 7 bases at J, leaving 8 bases unmatched. This CDR3 is CASRPLAGGGNEQFF. CDR3 bases: TGTGCCAGCAGGCCTCTAGCGGGGGGAGGAAATGAGCAGTTCTTC.

The genes are TRBV7-8 and TRBJ1-3; 7 bases agree with TRBD1. Germline V CDR1 and CDR2: SGHVS, FQNEAQ. This CDR3 has 16 amino acids. Trimming cost V 1 base and J 4 bases; bases outside gene matches: 7. The CDR3 coding sequence is TGTGCCAGCAGCTTAGTTCCGGGACAGTGGGGAAACACCATATATTTT. This gives the protein CASSLVPGQWGNTIYF.

The rearrangement joins TRBV27 to TRBJ2-7, with TRBD1 matching over 10 bases. The J segment lost 4 bases and the V segment lost 10 bases, leaving 13 bases of the junction unmatched. Germline CDR1 MNHEY, CDR2 SMNVEV (reference sequence). The CDR3 totals 15 residues. The CDR3 region is CATRPGQGLWYEQYF. The DNA of the CDR3 is TGTGCCACCCGACCGGGACAGGGGTTGTGGTACGAGCAGTACTTC.

In its sample, this clone was seen once. The chain recombines TRBV29-1 with TRBJ2-7, with D perhaps matching TRBD1 (6 bases). Germline V gene lookup returns CDR1 SQVTM and CDR2 ANQGSEA. The CDR3 covers 15 residues. The V end lost 3 bases, the J end lost 3 bases, and 18 bases lay between the germline ends. Here the CDR3 reads CSVEGLQGSNYEQYF. CDR3 in DNA: TGCAGCGTTGAGGGTTTACAGGGCAGCAACTACGAGCAGTACTTC.

The chain links TRBV19 to TRBJ1-1; TRBD1 is a possible D gene (5 bases). The CDR3 spans 15 residues. V was pared by 2 bases and J by 1 base, with 11 bases between. Germline lookup yields CDR1 LNHDA and CDR2 SQIVND (reference sequence). The CDR3 nucleotides are TGTGCCAGTAGTATATGGTGGCAGGGGAACACTGAAGCTTTCTTT. It specifies CASSIWWQGNTEAFF.

The chain has TRBV29-1 and TRBJ2-3, with TRBD1 matching 10 bases. The CDR3 is 14 amino acids. Germline assignment: CDR1 SQVTM and CDR2 ANQGSEA. V shed 4 bases, J shed 6 bases, and the junction held 7 bases outside the gene matches. In nucleotides, the CDR3 is TGCAGCGTTGGACAGGGGGCGAGTTCGGATACGCAGTATTTT. Translation gives CSVGQGASSDTQYF.

The chain has TRBV5-1 and TRBJ2-1; 9 bases match TRBD2. The CDR3 contains 16 residues. Looked up from germline, CDR1 is SGHRS and CDR2 is YFSETQ. Unmatched junction bases numbered 5, after V lost 0 bases and J lost 4 bases. The CDR3: CASSLELAGPYNEQFF. The CDR3 DNA reads as TGCGCCAGCAGCTTGGAACTAGCGGGCCCATACAATGAGCAGTTCTTC. The entire variable domain, with the rest obtained from reference TRBV5-1 and TRBJ2-1, is as follows: KAGVTQTPRYLIKTRGQQVTLSCSPISGHRSVSWYQQTPGQGLQFLFEYFSETQRNKGNFPGRFSGRQFSNSRSEMNVSTLELGDSALYLCASSLELAGPYNEQFFGPGTRLTVL.

The chain links TRBV5-1 to TRBJ2-2; 7 bases map to TRBD1. Trimming cost V 0 bases and J 4 bases; bases outside gene matches: 6. The CDR3 contains 16 residues. In germline, CDR1 is SGHRS, CDR2 YFSETQ. CDR3 bases: TGCGCCAGCAGCTTGGACACAGGGGTCCCCACCGGGGAGCTGTTTTTT. Protein sequence: CASSLDTGVPTGELFF. Full variable domain (missing parts from reference TRBV5-1 and TRBJ2-2): KAGVTQTPRYLIKTRGQQVTLSCSPISGHRSVSWYQQTPGQGLQFLFEYFSETQRNKGNFPGRFSGRQFSNSRSEMNVSTLELGDSALYLCASSLDTGVPTGELFFGEGSRLTVL.

V usage is TRBV5-4 and J usage is TRBJ2-7; 9 bases are a match to TRBD1. The CDR3 sequence is 16 residues long. The junction had 9 bases not matched to a gene; V was cut back by 3 bases and J by 2 bases. The germline V gene has CDR1 SGHNT and CDR2 YYREEE (reference sequence). The CDR3 DNA is TGTGCCAGCAGCTCCCCTAAGGGACAGGGTACCTACGAGCAGTACTTC. Protein sequence: CASSSPKGQGTYEQYF.

V and J are TRBV10-3 and TRBJ2-1; TRBD2 aligns across 10 bases. The length of the CDR3 is 13 residues. Germline assignment: CDR1 ENHRY and CDR2 SYGVKD. The V gene end was trimmed by 5 bases and the J gene end by 9 bases; junction bases not matched to a gene: 4. The CDR3 nucleotides read TGTGCCATCAGTCCGGGACTAGCGACTGAGCAGTTCTTC. Translated: CAISPGLATEQFF.

This clone was counted a single time. The chain combines TRBV7-6 with TRBJ1-2; TRBD1 agrees at 9 bases. This CDR3 comprises 14 residues. In germline, CDR1 is SGHVS, CDR2 FNYEAQ. Germline trimming cut 2 bases from V and 4 bases from J; bases unmatched to any gene: 2. This CDR3 reads CASSLTGGGYGYTF. CDR3 sequence (DNA): TGTGCCAGCAGCTTAACAGGGGGCGGCTATGGCTACACCTTC.

The rearrangement uses TRBV7-9 and TRBJ1-2; D gene unclear. The length of the CDR3 is 14 residues. In germline, CDR1 is SEHNR, CDR2 FQNEAQ (reference sequence). Trimming removed 2 bases at V and 1 base at J, with 8 bases between. The CDR3 DNA follows: TGTGCCAGCAGCTTATTTCGGGATAACTATGGCTACACCTTC. This gives the protein CASSLFRDNYGYTF.

This rearrangement joins TRBV5-8 to TRBJ1-2; 7 bases match TRBD1. CDR3 length: 16 amino acids. CDR1 and CDR2 (germline): SGHTS, YDEGEE. The V and J ends lost 4 bases and 5 bases, in that order; junction bases with no gene match: 14. The CDR3 bases are TGTGCCAGCAGCCCGAGGTTGGAGGGGGCTCTATATGGCTACACCTTC. It encodes CASSPRLEGALYGYTF.

The chain is built from TRBV2 and TRBJ2-7; TRBD2 agrees at 14 bases. V shed 5 bases and J 6 bases; nucleotides not matched to a gene: 6. The germline CDR1 and CDR2 sequences are SNHLY and FYNNEI. This CDR3 is 15 amino acids long. CDR3 region: CASSPPGLAGVEQYF. CDR3 DNA sequence: TGTGCCAGCAGTCCCCCGGGACTAGCGGGGGTCGAGCAGTACTTC.

This chain uses TRBV29-1 with TRBJ1-3; D gene unclear. The CDR3 covers 14 residues. Germline V lookup: CDR1 SQVTM, CDR2 ANQGSEA. With 4 bases removed from V and 0 bases from J, the gap between germline ends came to 10 bases. DNA for the CDR3: TGCAGCGTTGTGGCCTCCCTCTCTGGAAACACCATATATTTT. It encodes CSVVASLSGNTIYF.

The rearrangement joins TRBV2 to TRBJ2-5, with a tentative D call TRBD2 (5 bases). The length of the CDR3 is 13 residues. V dropped 4 bases and J dropped 5 bases, with 11 bases sitting between them. Germline loops: CDR1 SNHLY, CDR2 FYNNEI. CDR3 nucleotide sequence: TGTGCCAGCAGTGTGGGAGATTGGGAGACCCAGTACTTC. Translating it yields CASSVGDWETQYF. The whole variable domain, filled in from reference TRBV2 and TRBJ2-5, reads EPEVTQTPSHQVTQMGQEVILRCVPISNHLYFYWYRQILGQKVEFLVSFYNNEISEKSEIFDDQFSVERPDGSNFTLKIRSTKLEDSAMYFCASSVGDWETQYFGPGTRLLVL.

This chain uses TRBV6-2 or TRBV6-3 with TRBJ2-3; 10 nucleotides match TRBD1. In germline, CDR1 is MNHEY, CDR2 SVGEGT. V lost 5 bases and J lost 4; bases outside the gene matches: 6. The CDR3 runs to 15 residues. This CDR3 is CASSPGTGDSDTQYF. The CDR3 DNA is TGTGCCAGCAGTCCCGGGACAGGGGACTCAGATACGCAGTATTTT.

The chain carries TRBV2 and TRBJ1-2, with no clear D. V dropped 4 bases and J dropped 1 base, with 4 bases sitting between them. CDR3 length equals 12 residues. Per germline, CDR1 SNHLY and CDR2 FYNNEI. As DNA, the CDR3 is TGTGCCAGCAGTGTAGATAACTATGGCTACACCTTC. The encoded protein is CASSVDNYGYTF.

The genes are TRBV10-1 and TRBJ2-7, with 9 nucleotides matching TRBD1. CDR3 length: 12 residues. Trimming took 8 bases from V and 9 from J; bases not matched to a gene: 8. Germline lookup yields CDR1 WNHNN and CDR2 SYGVQD (reference sequence). The CDR3 DNA follows: TGCGCCAGCGAACAGGGGGCTGGTGTGCAGTACTTC. It translates to CASEQGAGVQYF.

This sequence joins TRBV30 and TRBJ2-1; 10 bases line up with TRBD2. The CDR3 has 18 amino acids. The germline CDR1 and CDR2 sequences are GTSNPN and SVGIG (reference sequence). Unmatched junction bases numbered 15, after V lost 3 bases and J lost 4 bases. The CDR3 region is CAWSFYRATSGQYNEQFF. In DNA form, the CDR3 reads TGTGCCTGGAGCTTTTACCGCGCGACTAGCGGGCAGTACAATGAGCAGTTCTTC.

This chain joins TRBV2 and TRBJ2-1; no clear D. Germline assignment: CDR1 SNHLY and CDR2 FYNNEI. The CDR3 is 15 amino acids. V dropped 5 bases and J dropped 0 bases, with 11 bases sitting between them. This CDR3 is CASSSTPSSYNEQFF. DNA of the CDR3: TGTGCCAGCAGTTCCACCCCGAGCTCCTACAATGAGCAGTTCTTC.

This clone occurred a few times. CDR3 in DNA: TGTGCCAGCAGCTCCGGGACAGGGGAGCTTGGCTACACCTTC. Translating gives CASSSGTGELGYTF. V gene TRBV7-3 combines with J gene TRBJ1-2; 10 positions agree with TRBD1. The ends lost 4 bases at V and 7 bases at J; junction bases unmatched: 6. The germline V gene has CDR1 SGHTA and CDR2 FQGTGA. The CDR3 contains 14 residues. The full variable domain, with the rest looked up from reference TRBV7-3 and TRBJ1-2, is GAGVSQTPSNKVTEKGKYVELRCDPISGHTALYWYRQSLGQGPEFLIYFQGTGAADDSGLPNDRFFAVRPEGSVSTLKIQRTERGDSAVYLCASSSGTGELGYTFGSGTRLTVV.

The rearrangement uses TRBV5-6 and TRBJ1-1; possibly TRBD1 for D (6 bases). Germline V CDR1 and CDR2: SGHDT, YYEEEE. The CDR3 sequence is 15 residues long. V was clipped by 3 bases and J by 7 bases, with 19 bases between them. CDR3 nucleotides: TGTGCCAGCAGCTCCCTGGACAGTACAACTTTTGAAGCTTTCTTT. Protein sequence: CASSSLDSTTFEAFF.

A word on this clone: Other DNA sequences in the same sample also yield this CDR3. CDR3 region: CASSYSGRGDYGYTF. CDR3 in DNA: TGTGCCAGCAGTTACTCGGGCAGGGGTGACTATGGCTACACCTTC. V is TRBV6-5 and J is TRBJ1-2; D is possibly TRBD1 (6 bases). The germline CDR1 and CDR2 sequences are MNHEY and SVGAGI. The CDR3 has 15 residues. Trimming shortened V by 0 bases and J by 3 bases, and 11 bases separated the two germline ends.

The V call is TRBV29-1, the J call TRBJ1-2; 8 bases are a match to TRBD1. V trimming: 2 bases; J trimming: 5 bases; junction bases outside the gene matches: 7. The CDR3 has 14 residues. Germline-derived CDR1 and CDR2 are SQVTM and ANQGSEA. The CDR3 here is CSVELQGARYGYTF. The CDR3 bases are TGCAGCGTTGAATTGCAGGGGGCGCGGTATGGCTACACCTTC.

The V gene is TRBV3-1 (or the pseudogene TRBV3-2), the J gene TRBJ1-1; a possible D gene is TRBD1 (5 bases). Trimming pared 4 bases from V and 2 bases from J, leaving 14 bases between. CDR1 and CDR2 from the germline V gene are LGHDT and YNNKEL (reference sequence). The CDR3 covers 15 residues. The CDR3 DNA is TGTGCCAGCAGCCTTCCCGGTGGGGCTAACACTGAAGCTTTCTTT. This translates into CASSLPGGANTEAFF.

This clone was observed once. This chain connects TRBV27 to TRBJ2-7, with 12 bases fitting TRBD1. Germline V CDR1 and CDR2: MNHEY, SMNVEV (reference sequence). With 5 bases clipped from V and 3 bases from J, the junction kept 11 bases outside the gene matches. This CDR3 is built from 17 residues. CDR3 bases: TGTGCCAGCAGTCGGGGGACAGGGGGCGCTTCCGTCTACGAGCAGTACTTC. Translation: CASSRGTGGASVYEQYF.

CDR3 in amino acids: CASSLGTGGSPQETQYF. As DNA, the CDR3 is TGTGCCAGCAGCTTAGGGACAGGGGGATCCCCCCAAGAGACCCAGTACTTC. The J gene is TRBJ2-5, the V gene TRBV7-2; TRBD1 matches 10 bases. Germline values: CDR1 SGHTA, CDR2 FQGNSA. This CDR3 is 17 amino acids long. Trimming removed 1 base from V and 1 base from J; junction bases left unmatched: 6.

This clone was observed a handful of times. The identical CDR3 is also encoded by other nucleotide sequences in the sample. The chain recombines TRBV14 with TRBJ1-1, with TRBD1 as a possible D gene (6 bases). CDR1 is SGHDN and CDR2 is FVKESK in the germline V gene. There are 13 residues in the CDR3. V gave up 3 bases and J gave up 1 base, with 6 bases separating them. The CDR3 sequence is CASSQDRNTEAFF. CDR3 bases: TGTGCCAGCAGCCAGGACAGGAACACTGAAGCTTTCTTT.

The chain uses TRBV7-9 and TRBJ1-6; 9 bases map to TRBD1. The ends lost 1 base at V and 9 bases at J; junction bases unmatched: 7. This CDR3 region has 16 residues. Germline V gene data show CDR1 as SEHNR and CDR2 as FQNEAQ (reference sequence). CDR3 coding DNA: TGTGCCAGCAGCTTAGATGGGACAGGGAGAGGTTCACCCCTCCACTTT. Translating it yields CASSLDGTGRGSPLHF.